This T cell receptor (beta chain) is drawn from a study of cytotoxic CD8 clonotypes in ibrutinib-treated CLL. Study-wide context: Patients gave response samples after a median 12 months of treatment, range 6 to 36. Study conclusions and caveats: Clonality showed a rise at ibrutinib response that reversed toward baseline at progression.

Details on this clone: Its target is unknown.

Profiled with immunoSEQ multiplex PCR; TCRdb holds only in-frame clones, not every one. The data contain 58,000 or so clones, approximately 54% of them singletons. Germline loops: CDR1 MNHNS, CDR2 SASEGT. V was pared by 6 bases and J by 8 bases, with 16 bases between. This CDR3 has 13 residues. The chain recombines TRBV6-1 with TRBJ1-2, with D possibly matching TRBD1 (6 bases). This TCR was recovered from a human donor with chronic lymphocytic leukemia. Source: PBMCs, taken after 12 months of ibrutinib treatment. The CDR3 reads CASRLAGVWGYTF. Here the CDR3 DNA reads TGTGCCAGCAGACTAGCAGGGGTGTGGGGCTACACCTTC.